This T cell receptor (beta chain) was obtained from a study of T cells after posttransplantation cyclophosphamide (dated by TCRdb to 2016 to 2017). Notes on the research overall: The study tracked T cell repertoire reconstitution by TRB sequencing after myeloablative bone marrow transplantation using posttransplantation cyclophosphamide as GVHD prophylaxis. Antigen receptor sequencing covered samples from 30 to 45 PTCy-treated patients and around 15 of their related bone marrow donors. Blood from all 30 or so PTCy patients with 1-year posttransplant specimens was subjected to TRB sequencing. TRB sequencing was also done on up to roughly 3 additional blood samples from 2 to 5.2 years after transplant in 3 patients, and on pretransplant blood from several patients. Because TRA and TRB clonality correlated tightly in several samples, later TCR analyses were limited to TRB. Public TRB sequences were queried against a database of over 3,500 sequences associated with responses to pathogens, tumor antigens, self-antigens and alloantigens.

Related bone marrow donors provided peripheral blood samples on the day of marrow donation. Peripheral blood and bone marrow mononuclear cells were isolated by Ficoll-Hypaque density centrifugation and were cryopreserved. Here is what the overall study found, with its caveats: Donor-recipient similarity was low at 1-2 months but rose over the first year, and later blood repertoires were often dominated by donor CD8+ memory clones. Across roughly 49 patients, TRB clonality was highly associated with recipient CMV seropositivity and CMV reactivation, and PTCy diversity was similar to diversity in CNI/methotrexate controls. The TRB repertoires of T cells infiltrating skin or GI tract showed only limited overlap with the TRB repertoires of T cells in blood.

TRB sequencing used genomic DNA with the immunoSEQ assay at survey resolution or the hsTCRB kit. The original methods were these. Initial read processing used immunoSEQ software, and repertoire analyses used the LymphoSeq R package. Clonality was computed as 1 minus normalized Shannon entropy, and a Gini coefficient was also calculated for each TRB dataset. Phenotypes of unsorted samples were inferred by mapping TRB sequences from sorted subsets of the recipient or donor onto the same recipient's unsorted samples. This immuneACCESS table, as held by TCRdb, lists in-frame sequences with V and J called but not all clones. Of the missing ones, under half trace to an unresolved V gene in checked studies; the others have no known cause. Clone size and V and J calls were adopted from that table, with D and trimming inferred from the DNA. Recorded for this sample are 45,000 or so clones; around 91% of them occurred a single time. The ten largest clonotypes hold around 3.1% of the sample.

Points on this clone: Which antigen it targets is not known. Base qualities are not recorded, but no much larger clone differs from it by a single base.

From its cysteine to its phenylalanine, the CDR3 spans 14 amino acids. The entry retains the CDR3 DNA only, 42 bases that are in frame from base 1. Looking up the germline V gene yields CDR1 SGDLS and CDR2 YYNGEE. A distance of 12 bases separates the germline ends of V and J, which lose 2 bases and 7 bases respectively. This sequence uses TRBV9 and TRBJ2-2, with no confident D gene call. Sequencing used PBMCs. This receptor was obtained from a woman aged 45-60 years in good health and a related stem cell transplant donor. The CDR3 loop reads CASSVLVGSGELFF. In nucleotide form, the sequence is TGTGCCAGCAGCGTCCTAGTTGGTAGCGGGGAGCTGTTTTTT.